This TCR beta chain was profiled in a study of CD8 T cells in ankylosing spondylitis. Regarding the study as a whole: CD8+ by phenotype, disease-linked clones were relatively rare in peripheral blood. Clones tied to disease were said to be significantly enriched in matched ankylosing spondylitis synovial fluid. What seemed typical of ankylosing spondylitis blood was a TCR beta motif built from 8 or 9 highly homologous variants.

Quantitative 5'-RACE with molecular barcodes generated TCR beta libraries. TCRdb used MiXCR to reprocess the 5' RACE reads, holding one entry per CDR3 protein. The table has under 300,000 distinct CDR3 sequences, around 11% seen once; the top ten hold under 8%. This clonotype was detected ten times or more. Antigen specificity is unknown. Germline V lookup: CDR1 SGHKS, CDR2 YYEKEE (reference sequence). Between the trimmed V and J ends, which lost 2 bases and 10 bases, there was a span of 12 bases. CDR3 length: 12 amino acids. The sequenced material came from blood, either unsorted or a sorted T cell fraction (not recorded which). This chain uses TRBV5-5 with TRBJ1-2, with no clear D. This receptor was taken from a male donor with ankylosing spondylitis or in good health (not recorded which). The CDR3 loop is CASSLRAGIYTF. In DNA form, the CDR3 reads TGTGCCAGCAGCTTAAGGGCGGGTATCTACACCTTC.